These T cell receptor beta chains were read from a single sample in a study of blood T cell repertoires in COVID-19. Libraries were prepared by immunoSEQ multiplex PCR; TCRdb keeps only in-frame clonotypes and omits some of them. The sample yields just over 350,000 clones, 70% to 90% seen once. The specimen sequenced was peripheral blood. The origin of the receptors is a woman in her fifties or sixties with COVID-19, enrolled during active disease. CDR3s include the opening cysteine and the closing phenylalanine or tryptophan. Fields, in order: CDR3 protein, CDR3 DNA, J gene, clone size, V gene, D gene. The D gene is left open where the match is weak. Clone sizes are given selectively: once, few, many, or a class where the clone is expanded.

CASSQRTAGEDTEAFF,TGTGCCAGCAGCCAACGGACGGCAGGGGAAGACACTGAAGCTTTCTTT,TRBJ1-1,-,TRBV3-1/TRBV3-2,-
CAWSPMNTEAFF,TGTGCCTGGAGCCCCATGAACACTGAAGCTTTCTTT,TRBJ1-1,few,TRBV30,-
CSASLWTEGYTF,TGCAGTGCTAGTTTGTGGACAGAGGGCTACACCTTC,TRBJ1-2,few,TRBV20-1,-
CASSLGMTGGFNYGYTF,TGTGCCAGCAGCTTGGGGATGACAGGGGGCTTCAACTATGGCTACACCTTC,TRBJ1-2,-,TRBV5-4,TRBD1
CASSLTGGSSTEAFF,TGTGCCAGCAGCTTAACGGGGGGGAGTAGCACTGAAGCTTTCTTT,TRBJ1-1,-,TRBV7-3,-
CASTRGSIKGETQYF,TGTGCCAGCACTAGGGGGAGTATTAAGGGAGAGACCCAGTACTTC,TRBJ2-5,-,TRBV7-2,-
CATSDLGHNTEAFF,TGTGCCACCAGTGACCTGGGACACAACACTGAAGCTTTCTTT,TRBJ1-1,-,TRBV24-1,-
CASSFTSGPLGEQFF,TGTGCCAGCAGCTTTACTAGCGGGCCTCTCGGTGAGCAGTTCTTC,TRBJ2-1,-,TRBV7-3,TRBD2
CASSSGQSTDTQYF,TGTGCCAGCAGCTCGGGACAGAGCACAGATACGCAGTATTTT,TRBJ2-3,-,TRBV7-2,TRBD1
CASSLDRGGLNQQFF,TGTGCCAGCAGCTTAGACCGGGGGGGGCTCAATCAGCAGTTCTTC,TRBJ2-1,-,TRBV11-3,TRBD2
CASSQLSEGGTDTQYF,TGTGCCAGCAGCCAACTATCGGAGGGAGGCACAGATACGCAGTATTTT,TRBJ2-3,-,TRBV7-9,-
CASSPRGSTDTQYF,TGTGCCAGCAGTCCCAGGGGCAGCACAGATACGCAGTATTTT,TRBJ2-3,few,TRBV27,-
CSVEDRVYPLTYGYTF,TGCAGCGTTGAAGACAGGGTGTACCCACTCACCTATGGCTACACCTTC,TRBJ1-2,-,TRBV29-1,-
CASSVRGGGGSPLHF,TGTGCCAGCAGTGTAAGGGGGGGAGGCGGTTCCCCCCTCCACTTT,TRBJ1-6,-,TRBV7-3,-
CASSQPDRADSPLHF,TGCGCCAGCAGTCAACCGGACAGGGCGGATTCACCCCTCCACTTT,TRBJ1-6,-,TRBV5-1,TRBD1
CASSFGSLRRGETQYF,TGTGCCAGCAGCTTCGGTAGCCTACGACGAGGGGAGACCCAGTACTTC,TRBJ2-5,-,TRBV7-2,-
CASSTGPTSGGANEQFF,TGTGCCAGTAGCACCGGACCGACTAGCGGGGGGGCGAATGAGCAGTTCTTC,TRBJ2-1,-,TRBV19,TRBD2
CASSYGNGGYTF,TGTGCCAGCAGTTACGGTAACGGTGGCTACACCTTC,TRBJ1-2,-,TRBV6-5,-
CSALQETQYF,TGCAGTGCTCTCCAAGAGACCCAGTACTTC,TRBJ2-5,-,TRBV20-1,-
CASSSEGGAEAFF,TGTGCCAGCAGCTCTGAGGGAGGAGCTGAAGCTTTCTTT,TRBJ1-1,-,TRBV11-2,-
CAWRASTDTQYF,TGTGCCTGGAGGGCATCCACAGATACGCAGTATTTT,TRBJ2-3,-,TRBV30,-
CASRGGQRNEKLFF,TGTGCCAGCAGGGGGGGACAGAGAAATGAAAAACTGTTTTTT,TRBJ1-4,-,TRBV2,TRBD1
CASSGTGGMVGYTF,TGTGCCAGCAGTGGGACAGGGGGCATGGTTGGCTACACCTTC,TRBJ1-2,-,TRBV2,TRBD1